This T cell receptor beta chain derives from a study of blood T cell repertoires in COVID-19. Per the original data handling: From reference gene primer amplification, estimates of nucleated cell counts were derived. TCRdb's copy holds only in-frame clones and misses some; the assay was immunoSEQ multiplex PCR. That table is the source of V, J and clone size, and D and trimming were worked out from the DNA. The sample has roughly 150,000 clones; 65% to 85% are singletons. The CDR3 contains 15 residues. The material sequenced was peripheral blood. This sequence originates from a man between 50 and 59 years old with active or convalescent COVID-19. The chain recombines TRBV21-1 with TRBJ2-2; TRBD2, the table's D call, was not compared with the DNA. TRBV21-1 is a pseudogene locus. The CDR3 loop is CASSARDSNTGELFF. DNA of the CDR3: TGTGCCAGCAGCGCCCGGGACTCCAACACCGGGGAGCTGTTTTTT.